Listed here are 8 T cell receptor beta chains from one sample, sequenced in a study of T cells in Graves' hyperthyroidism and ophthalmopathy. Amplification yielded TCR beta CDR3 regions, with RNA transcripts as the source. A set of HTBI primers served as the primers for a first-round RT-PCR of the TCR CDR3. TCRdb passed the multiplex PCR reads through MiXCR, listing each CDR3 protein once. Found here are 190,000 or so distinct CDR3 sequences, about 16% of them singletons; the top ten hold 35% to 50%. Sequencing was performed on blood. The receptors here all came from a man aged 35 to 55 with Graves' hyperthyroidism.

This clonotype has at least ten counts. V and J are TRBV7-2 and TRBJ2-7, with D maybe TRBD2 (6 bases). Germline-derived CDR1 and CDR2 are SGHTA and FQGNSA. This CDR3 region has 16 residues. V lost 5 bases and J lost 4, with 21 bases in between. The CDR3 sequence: CASSPPPGLIIYEQYF. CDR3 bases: TGTGCCAGCAGCCCCCCCCCGGGACTGATCATATACGAGCAGTACTTC. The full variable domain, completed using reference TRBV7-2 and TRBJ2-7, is GAGVSQSPSNKVTEKGKDVELRCDPISGHTALYWYRQSLGQGLEFLIYFQGNSAPDKSGLPSDRFSAERTGGSVSTLTIQRTQQEDSAVYLCASSPPPGLIIYEQYFGPGTRLTVT.

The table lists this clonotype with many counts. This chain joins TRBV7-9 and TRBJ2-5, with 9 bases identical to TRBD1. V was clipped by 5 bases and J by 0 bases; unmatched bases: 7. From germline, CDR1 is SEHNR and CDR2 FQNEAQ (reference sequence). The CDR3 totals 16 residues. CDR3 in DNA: TGTGCCAGCAGCGAACCTGGGACAGGGTACCAAGAGACCCAGTACTTC. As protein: CASSEPGTGYQETQYF.

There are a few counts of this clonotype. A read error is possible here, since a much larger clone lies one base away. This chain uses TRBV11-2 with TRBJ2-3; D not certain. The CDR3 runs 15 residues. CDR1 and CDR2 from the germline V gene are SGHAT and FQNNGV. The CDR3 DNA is TGTGCCAGCGGCTTATGGTCAGATGGATCAGATACGCAGTATTTT. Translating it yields CASGLWSDGSDTQYF.

This CDR3 reads CASSQRGGANVLTF. The CDR3 region has the DNA TGTGCCAGCAGCCAACGAGGCGGGGCCAACGTCCTGACTTTC. The chain couples TRBV3-1 to TRBJ2-6; D unresolved. This CDR3 spans 14 amino acids. Trimming took off 2 bases at V and 4 bases at J, with 6 bases between the two ends. CDR1 is LGHDT, CDR2 YNNKEL, per germline (reference sequence).

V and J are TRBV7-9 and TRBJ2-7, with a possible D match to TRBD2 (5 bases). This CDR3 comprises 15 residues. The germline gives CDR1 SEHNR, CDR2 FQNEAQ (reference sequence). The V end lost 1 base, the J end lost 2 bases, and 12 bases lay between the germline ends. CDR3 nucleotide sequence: TGTGCCAGCAGCTTAGGGACTCTGAGGCCCTACGAGCAGTACTTC. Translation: CASSLGTLRPYEQYF.

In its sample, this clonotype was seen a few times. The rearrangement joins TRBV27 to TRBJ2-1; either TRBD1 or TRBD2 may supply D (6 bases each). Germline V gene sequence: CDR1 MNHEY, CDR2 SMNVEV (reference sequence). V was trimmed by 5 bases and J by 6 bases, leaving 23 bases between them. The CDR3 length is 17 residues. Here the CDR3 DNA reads TGTGCCAGCAGTCCAATATCGGCCGGGGGCGGAAGCAATGAGCAGTTCTTC. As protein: CASSPISAGGGSNEQFF.

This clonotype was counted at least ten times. The CDR3 sequence: CSARVLEGVANYGYTF. In nucleotides, the CDR3 is TGCAGTGCTAGAGTATTAGAAGGAGTAGCTAACTATGGCTACACCTTC. The V gene is TRBV20-1, the J gene TRBJ1-2, with unresolved D. The CDR3 loop spans 16 amino acids. CDR1 is DFQATT, CDR2 SNEGSKA, per germline (reference sequence). V was shortened by 1 base and J by 0 bases, with 15 bases between the two germline ends.

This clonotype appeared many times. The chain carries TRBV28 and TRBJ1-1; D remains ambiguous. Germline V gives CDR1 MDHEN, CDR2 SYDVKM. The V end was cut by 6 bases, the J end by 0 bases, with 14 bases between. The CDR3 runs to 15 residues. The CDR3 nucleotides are TGTGCCAGCAGCCCCCCTGGGATGGTGAACACTGAAGCTTTCTTT. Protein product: CASSPPGMVNTEAFF.